These 18 T cell receptor beta chains originate from one sample sequenced in a study of blood T cell repertoires in COVID-19. The assay was immunoSEQ multiplex PCR, and TCRdb's table has in-frame clones only and misses some. This sample carries over 110,000 clones, 75% to 90% of them seen once, and the ten largest clones take approximately 3.5%. Source material: peripheral blood. All receptors come from a man between 65 and 80 years old who had recovered from COVID-19.

J is TRBJ2-3 and V is TRBV9, with 8 bases aligning to TRBD1. CDR1 is SGDLS, CDR2 YYNGEE, per germline. This CDR3 is built from 14 residues. J gave up 8 bases and V 0 bases, and 5 bases lay outside the gene matches. The CDR3 nucleotides are TGTGCCAGCAGCGTAGTGGACAGGGCGAGTACGCAGTATTTT. Residues: CASSVVDRASTQYF.

The chain joins TRBV18 to TRBJ2-2; D perhaps matches TRBD2 (5 bases). The V end lost 6 bases, the J end lost 3 bases, and 14 bases lay between the germline ends. Germline-derived CDR1 and CDR2 are KGHSH and LQKENI. CDR3 size: 15 residues. The CDR3 is CASSRSEADTGELFF. The CDR3 region has the DNA TGTGCCAGCTCCCGTTCGGAGGCCGACACCGGGGAGCTGTTTTTT.

CDR3 DNA: TGCGCCAGCAGCGCGGGGACTAGCGGTACCTACGAGCAGTACTTC. Amino acids: CASSAGTSGTYEQYF. The chain joins TRBV4-3 to TRBJ2-7; 11 bases line up with TRBD2. Looked up from germline, CDR1 is LGHNA and CDR2 is YSLEER. Unmatched junction bases numbered 5, after V lost 5 bases and J lost 2 bases. CDR3 size: 15 residues.

The V call is TRBV19, the J call TRBJ2-7; 10 positions match TRBD1. The germline gives CDR1 LNHDA, CDR2 SQIVND (reference sequence). The CDR3 is 19 residues long. Trimming cost V 7 bases and J 1 base; bases outside gene matches: 19. CDR3 sequence (DNA): TGTGCCAGTACTCCCCACCCCCGGGACAGGGGATTTACTTCCTACGAGCAGTACTTC. This sequence encodes CASTPHPRDRGFTSYEQYF.

This sequence joins TRBV5-1 and TRBJ2-3; TRBD2 might be the D (6 bases). Germline lookup yields CDR1 SGHRS and CDR2 YFSETQ. Trimming cost V 0 bases and J 2 bases, with 13 bases left between them. This CDR3 has 16 amino acids. CDR3 DNA: TGCGCCAGCAGCTTGGTGACGGGAGCGGACACAGATACGCAGTATTTT. Translation: CASSLVTGADTDTQYF.

The chain couples TRBV4-1 to TRBJ2-5, with 8 bases fitting TRBD1. CDR1 is MGHRA and CDR2 is YSYEKL in the germline V gene. Germline trimming cut 1 base from V and 4 bases from J; bases unmatched to any gene: 8. This CDR3 comprises 16 residues. CDR3: CASSQARQGARETQYF. For the CDR3, the DNA is TGCGCCAGCAGCCAAGCAAGGCAGGGGGCAAGAGAGACCCAGTACTTC.

This clone was counted at least ten times. The chain links TRBV7-9 to TRBJ1-5, with D unclear. The CDR3 covers 14 residues. V was trimmed by 6 bases and J by 0 bases, leaving 9 bases between them. The V gene's germline CDR1 is SEHNR and CDR2 FQNEAQ (reference sequence). CDR3 sequence reads: CASSSELSNQPQHF. The DNA for the CDR3 is TGTGCCAGCAGTAGTGAACTTAGCAATCAGCCCCAGCATTTT.

This clone was picked up a small number of times. The J gene is TRBJ2-3, the V gene TRBV5-4; TRBD1 agrees at 7 bases. After removal of 4 bases from V and 10 bases from J, the junction contained 18 bases not matched to a gene. From germline, CDR1 is SGHNT and CDR2 YYREEE (reference sequence). CDR3 size: 16 residues. The CDR3 DNA reads as TGTGCCAGCAGCGCCCTTCGGACAGGCTATAAGGTGGCGCAGTATTTT. Amino acids: CASSALRTGYKVAQYF.

The V call is TRBV6-6, the J call TRBJ2-7; TRBD2 might be the D (6 bases). V was shortened by 10 bases and J by 4 bases, with 17 bases between the two germline ends. The CDR3 is 13 residues long. Germline-derived CDR1 and CDR2 are MNHNY and SVGAGI (reference sequence). The CDR3 DNA sequence: TGTGCCACTTTTAGCGGAGACTTATACGAGCAGTACTTC. Its protein product is CATFSGDLYEQYF.

The chain combines TRBV11-2 with TRBJ1-1; the D is unclear. The germline V gene has CDR1 SGHAT and CDR2 FQNNGV. This CDR3 has 13 amino acids. V lost 3 bases and J lost 2, with 7 bases in between. CDR3 sequence: CASSLGRNTEAFF. The CDR3 DNA is TGTGCCAGCAGCTTGGGCCGAAACACTGAAGCTTTCTTT.

CDR3 protein: CASSISTGGGTDTQYF. DNA of the CDR3: TGTGCCAGCAGCATATCGACAGGGGGTGGCACAGATACGCAGTATTTT. V usage is TRBV7-9 and J usage is TRBJ2-3, with 9 bases lining up with TRBD1. With V trimmed by 5 bases and J by 1 base, 7 bases remained unmatched. CDR3 length equals 16 residues. Germline V gives CDR1 SEHNR, CDR2 FQNEAQ (reference sequence).

The V call is TRBV7-9, the J call TRBJ2-7, with a possible D match to TRBD1 (6 bases). Deletions cut 6 bases from V and 1 base from J, with 10 bases between. The germline gives CDR1 SEHNR, CDR2 FQNEAQ (reference sequence). The CDR3 totals 13 residues. DNA for the CDR3: TGTGCCAGCAGAGAGGACAGTTCCTACGAGCAGTACTTC. Translating gives CASREDSSYEQYF.

The chain has TRBV9 and TRBJ2-3; TRBD1 matches 9 bases. J gave up 1 base and V 0 bases, and 6 bases lay outside the gene matches. The CDR3 runs to 17 residues. Germline V gives CDR1 SGDLS, CDR2 YYNGEE. CDR3 residues: CASSVGLWDRGTDTQYF. The CDR3 nucleotides are TGTGCCAGCAGCGTAGGGTTGTGGGACAGGGGCACAGATACGCAGTATTTT.

The rearrangement uses TRBV6-5 and TRBJ2-1; 13 nucleotides line up with TRBD2. This CDR3 comprises 14 residues. V trimming: 5 bases; J trimming: 9 bases; junction bases outside the gene matches: 4. CDR1 is MNHEY, CDR2 SVGAGI, per germline. CDR3: CASSPTSGRAEQFF. The CDR3 coding sequence is TGTGCCAGCAGTCCCACTAGCGGGAGGGCTGAGCAGTTCTTC.

This clone has only a few counts. The chain carries TRBV11-2 and TRBJ2-1; 10 nucleotides align to TRBD2. CDR1 is SGHAT, CDR2 FQNNGV, per germline. The CDR3 loop spans 15 amino acids. V lost 5 bases, J lost 10 bases, and 11 bases stayed unmatched. The CDR3, as DNA: TGTGCCAGCAGCCCCCTAAGCGGGGGGGGGCGGGAGCAGTTCTTC. This codes for CASSPLSGGGREQFF.

The rearrangement joins TRBV30 to TRBJ2-7, with 10 positions matching TRBD2. V trimming: 0 bases; J trimming: 5 bases; junction bases outside the gene matches: 4. Germline V CDR1 and CDR2: GTSNPN, SVGIG (reference sequence). This CDR3 is 14 amino acids long. The CDR3 nucleotides read TGTGCCTGGAGTGTAACGCTAGCGGGAGACGAGCAGTACTTC. Its protein is CAWSVTLAGDEQYF.

The chain has TRBV29-1 and TRBJ2-3; 7 nucleotides agree with TRBD2. Looked up from germline, CDR1 is SQVTM and CDR2 is ANQGSEA. The CDR3 length is 12 residues. V was clipped by 5 bases and J by 1 base; unmatched bases: 0. The CDR3 loop reads CSVTSGTDTQYF. DNA for the CDR3: TGCAGCGTTACTAGCGGCACAGATACGCAGTATTTT.

The rearrangement joins TRBV19 to TRBJ2-1; D is perhaps TRBD2 (5 bases). This CDR3 region has 13 residues. The V end lost 9 bases, the J end lost 0 bases, and 9 bases lay between the germline ends. CDR1 and CDR2 from the germline V gene are LNHDA and SQIVND (reference sequence). DNA of the CDR3: TGTGCCAGCGGGGTAAGCTCCTACAATGAGCAGTTCTTC. Residues: CASGVSSYNEQFF.